In its sample, the clone carrying this TCR beta chain was seen a few times. CDR1 ENHRY and CDR2 SYGVKD come from the germline V gene. V lost 7 bases to trimming and J lost 2 bases, with 11 bases between them. This CDR3 comprises 13 residues. As to time point: newly diagnosed GD, antithyroid drugs for less than 3 months. Isolated PBMC RNA provided the starting material for the TCR library. This record comes from a study of regulatory T cells in long-lasting Graves disease. The TCR beta library used iRepertoire HTBI primers with Arm-PCR amplification of CDR3. Using its own MiXCR run on the multiplex PCR reads, TCRdb lists one record per CDR3 protein. Here the sample spans around 500,000 distinct CDR3 sequences, roughly 14% being singletons. This sample also belongs to another study, concerning T cells in Graves' hyperthyroidism and ophthalmopathy.

This clonotype was obtained from a young man with Graves disease. The material was peripheral blood mononuclear cells (PBMCs), obtained at new diagnosis, from a patient treated with antithyroid drugs. The rearrangement uses TRBV10-3 and TRBJ1-1, with D unresolved. CDR3 residues: CAINSDGNTEAFF. The CDR3 DNA follows: TGTGCCATCAATTCAGACGGAAACACTGAAGCTTTCTTT.